This TCR beta chain is from a study of shared clonotypes between healthy human individuals. On the study more broadly: Those who served as donors were two women and a few men between the ages of 18 and 49.

Findings and limits, study-wide: Naive CD4 clonotypes were shared across several donors at about 5.3%. Generally, naive subsets (rather than memory subsets) showed larger estimated richness.

Naive CD8 cells lacked CD45RO and underwent positive selection for CCR7, leaving out terminally differentiated effector memory CD45RA+ cells. This clone has only one observation. Antigen unknown. Germline V gene data show CDR1 as MNHEY and CDR2 as SVGAGI. The CDR3 covers 13 residues. Trimming shortened V by 2 bases and J by 7 bases, and 9 bases separated the two germline ends. TCRdb's table, derived via immunoSEQ multiplex PCR, lists solely in-frame clones and lacks some. The sample contains roughly 2.1 million clones, more than 85% of which appear only once. The chain joins TRBV6-5 to TRBJ2-1, with D unclear. Sample: naive CD8+ T cells from PBMCs. This sequence originates from a man between 18 and 29 years old in good health. Some clones in this sample may be carry-over from other donors' samples. CDR3 in DNA: TGTGCCAGCAGTTACCGTGACGGGAATGAGCAGTTCTTC. Its translation is CASSYRDGNEQFF.